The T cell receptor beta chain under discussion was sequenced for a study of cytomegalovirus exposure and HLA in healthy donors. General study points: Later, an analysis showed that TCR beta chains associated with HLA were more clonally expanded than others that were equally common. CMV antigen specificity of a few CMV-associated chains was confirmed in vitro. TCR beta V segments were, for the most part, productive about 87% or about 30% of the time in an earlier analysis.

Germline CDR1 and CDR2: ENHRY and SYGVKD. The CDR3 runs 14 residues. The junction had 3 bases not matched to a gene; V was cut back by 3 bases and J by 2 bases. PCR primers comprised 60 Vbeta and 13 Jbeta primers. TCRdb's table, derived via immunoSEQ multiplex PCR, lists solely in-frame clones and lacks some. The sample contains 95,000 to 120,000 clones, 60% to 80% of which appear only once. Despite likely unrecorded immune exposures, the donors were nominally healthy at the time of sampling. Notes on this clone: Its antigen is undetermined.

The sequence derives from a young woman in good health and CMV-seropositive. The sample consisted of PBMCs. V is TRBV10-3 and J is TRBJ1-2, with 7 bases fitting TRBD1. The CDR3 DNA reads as TGTGCCATCAGTGATTTACAGGGGAACTATGGCTACACCTTC. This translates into CAISDLQGNYGYTF.